This record concerns one T cell receptor beta chain sequence. The data were taken from a study of cytomegalovirus exposure and HLA in healthy donors. Germline loops: CDR1 MNHNY, CDR2 SVGAGI (reference sequence). After removal of 6 bases from V and 3 bases from J, the junction contained 1 base not matched to a gene. The CDR3 is 12 residues long. The data were produced by immunoSEQ multiplex PCR, yet TCRdb's version contains in-frame clones alone and is incomplete. The sample holds about 160,000 clones, about 82% seen once. The sequence came from a man in his thirties or forties in good health and CMV-seropositive. Sequencing was performed on PBMCs. The chain employs TRBV6-6 and TRBJ2-7; 8 bases are a match to TRBD2. For the CDR3, the DNA is TGTGCCAGCAGCGGGGGGGACTACGAGCAGTACTTC. Amino acids: CASSGGDYEQYF.